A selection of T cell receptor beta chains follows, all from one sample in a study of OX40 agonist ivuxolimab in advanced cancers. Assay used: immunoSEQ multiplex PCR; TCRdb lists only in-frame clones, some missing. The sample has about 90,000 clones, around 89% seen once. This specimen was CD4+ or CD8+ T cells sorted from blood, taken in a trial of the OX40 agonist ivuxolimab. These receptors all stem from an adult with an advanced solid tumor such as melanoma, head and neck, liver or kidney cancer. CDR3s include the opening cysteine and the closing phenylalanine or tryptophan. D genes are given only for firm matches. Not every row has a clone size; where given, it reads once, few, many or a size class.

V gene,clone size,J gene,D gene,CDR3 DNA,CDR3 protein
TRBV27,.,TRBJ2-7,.,TGTGCCAGCAGTTTAGCGGGGGCGTCCTACGAGCAGTACTTC,CASSLAGASYEQYF
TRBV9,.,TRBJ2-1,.,TGTGCCAGCAGCGTAGGGCAGCTCAACAATGAGCAGTTCTTC,CASSVGQLNNEQFF
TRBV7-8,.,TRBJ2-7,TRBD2,TGTGCCAGCAGCTTAGGTGCCTCTAGCGGGATCTACGAGCAGTACTTC,CASSLGASSGIYEQYF
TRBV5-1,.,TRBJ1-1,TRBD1,TGCGCCAGCCGACCGGGACAGGGAGTCACTGAAGCTTTCTTT,CASRPGQGVTEAFF
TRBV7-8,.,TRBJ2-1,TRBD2,TGTGCCAGCAGCGACCCGGGACTAGCGGGAGACCAATACAATGAGCAGTTCTTC,CASSDPGLAGDQYNEQFF
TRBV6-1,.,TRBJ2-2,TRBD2,TGTGCCAGCAGTGGACTAGCGGGACGAACCGGGGAGCTGTTTTTT,CASSGLAGRTGELFF
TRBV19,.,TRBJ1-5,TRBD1,TGTGCCAGTGAATCCGGGACAGGGATATTTAGGCAGCCCCAGCATTTT,CASESGTGIFRQPQHF
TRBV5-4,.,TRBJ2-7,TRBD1,TGTGCCAGCAGCGTTACCGGGACAGGTAACTACGAGCAGTACTTC,CASSVTGTGNYEQYF
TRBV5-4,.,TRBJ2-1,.,TGTGCCAGCAGCTTGGGTAGCGGCTCCTACAATGAGCAGTTCTTC,CASSLGSGSYNEQFF
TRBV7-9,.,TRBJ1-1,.,TGTGCCAGCAGGTTCCGGGACCTTGAAGCTTTCTTT,CASRFRDLEAFF
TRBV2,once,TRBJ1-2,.,TGTGCCAGCAGTGGGGGCCAGGGCTACACCTTC,CASSGGQGYTF
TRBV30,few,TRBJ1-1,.,TGTGCCTGGAGTACGGACAGATTCACTGAAGCTTTCTTT,CAWSTDRFTEAFF
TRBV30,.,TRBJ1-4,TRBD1,TGTGCCTGGAGTTCTCCGGACAGGGCAGAAAAACTGTTTTTT,CAWSSPDRAEKLFF
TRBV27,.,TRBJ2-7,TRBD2,TGTGCCAGCAGCCTCGGCGGGAGCGGCAGGAACGAGCAGTACTTC,CASSLGGSGRNEQYF
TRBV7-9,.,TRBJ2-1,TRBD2,TGTGCCAGCAGCTTAGCGGCTAGCGGAGCCTACAATGAGCAGTTCTTC,CASSLAASGAYNEQFF
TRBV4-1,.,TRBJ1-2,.,TGCGCCAGCAGCCAATCGGACCTCTATGGCTACACCTTC,CASSQSDLYGYTF
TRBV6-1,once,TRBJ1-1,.,TGTGCCAGCAGTGACCAGCCTCTCGCTGAAGCTTTCTTT,CASSDQPLAEAFF
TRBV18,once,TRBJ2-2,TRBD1,TGTGCCAGCTCAGATCGGGACAGGGTAACCGGGGAGCTGTTTTTT,CASSDRDRVTGELFF
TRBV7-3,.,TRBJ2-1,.,TGTGCCAGCAGCTTAACCCAGGGTCGGGAGCAGTTCTTC,CASSLTQGREQFF
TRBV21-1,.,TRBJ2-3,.,TGTGCCAGCGTGAGGTCACACGTAAAGGGTCGCAGAGGGGCAGATACGCAGTATTTT,CASVRSHVKGRRGADTQYF
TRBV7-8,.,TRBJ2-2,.,TGTGCCAGCAGCTTTCCAAGGGGCGACGCGAACACCGGGGAGCTGTTTTTT,CASSFPRGDANTGELFF
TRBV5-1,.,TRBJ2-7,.,TGCGCCAGCAGCCGTTGGGAGGGGGACAACGAGCAGTACTTC,CASSRWEGDNEQYF
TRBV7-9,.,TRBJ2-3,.,TGTGCCAGCAGCTCCCTTTACCGGAGCACAGATACGCAGTATTTT,CASSSLYRSTDTQYF
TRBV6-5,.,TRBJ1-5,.,TGTGCCAGCAGCATACCCCAGAACAATCAGCCCCAGCATTTT,CASSIPQNNQPQHF
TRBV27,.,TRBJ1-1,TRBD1,TGTGCCAGCAGTCTCGGGACAGGAATGAACACTGAAGCTTTCTTT,CASSLGTGMNTEAFF
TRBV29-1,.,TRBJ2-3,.,TGCAGCGTTAGGGGTTCAACAGATACGCAGTATTTT,CSVRGSTDTQYF
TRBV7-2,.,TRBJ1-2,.,TGTGCCAGCAGCTTAGAGTTTTCATCGTCGTCCTATGGCTACACCTTC,CASSLEFSSSSYGYTF
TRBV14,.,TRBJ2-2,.,TGTGCCAGCAGCCAAGGGCGGGGCCGAGGCACCGGGGAGCTGTTTTTT,CASSQGRGRGTGELFF
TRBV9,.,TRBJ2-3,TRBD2,TGTGCCAGCAGCGTACAGAGCTCCGGGACTAGCGGGACTTACACAGATACGCAGTATTTT,CASSVQSSGTSGTYTDTQYF
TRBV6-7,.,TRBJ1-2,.,TGTGCCAGCAACCCGGAGGGACGAGCCTATGGCTACACCTTC,CASNPEGRAYGYTF
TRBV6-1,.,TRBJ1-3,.,TGTGCCAGCAGTGGACAATCAAACACCATATATTTT,CASSGQSNTIYF
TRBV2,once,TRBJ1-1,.,TGTGCCAGCTTTAGGAACACTGAAGCTTTCTTT,CASFRNTEAFF
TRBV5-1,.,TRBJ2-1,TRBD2,TGCGCCAGCAGCCCGTCCGGGGGGGCCCACAATGAGCAGTTCTTC,CASSPSGGAHNEQFF
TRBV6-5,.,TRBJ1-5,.,TGTGCCAGCCGACCCAGGGTAAATCAGCCCCAGCATTTT,CASRPRVNQPQHF
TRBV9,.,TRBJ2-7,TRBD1,TGTGCCAGCAGCGCGTCTAGGGGACAGGGGGAAGCGGGAGGACCTCTCGAGCAGTACTTC,CASSASRGQGEAGGPLEQYF
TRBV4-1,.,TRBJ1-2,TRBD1,TGCGCCAGCAGCCAAGGACAGGGGAGTAACTATGGCTACACCTTC,CASSQGQGSNYGYTF
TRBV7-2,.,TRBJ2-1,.,TGTGCCAGCAGCTTACAGCATAGCTCCTACAATGAGCAGTTCTTC,CASSLQHSSYNEQFF
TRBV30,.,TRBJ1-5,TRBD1,TGTGCCTGGAGTGGGGGGACAGGGTTTCCGCCCCAGCATTTT,CAWSGGTGFPPQHF
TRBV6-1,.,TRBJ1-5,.,TGTGCCAGCCTCGACATACACGCGGCCTATCAGCCCCAGCATTTT,CASLDIHAAYQPQHF
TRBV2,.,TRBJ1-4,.,TGTGCCAGCAGTGACCAGACAGCAACTAATGAAAAACTGTTTTTT,CASSDQTATNEKLFF
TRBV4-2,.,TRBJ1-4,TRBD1,TGTGCCAGCAGCCAAGACTCTGAGACAGGGTTTCGGCATGAAAAACTGTTTTTT,CASSQDSETGFRHEKLFF
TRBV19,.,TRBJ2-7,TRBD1,TGTGCCAGTAGTGGTCGGGACAGGGCCTACGAGCAGTACTTC,CASSGRDRAYEQYF
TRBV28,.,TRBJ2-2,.,TGTGCCAGCAGTCCCTCTGAGATCAGGGAGCTGTTTTTT,CASSPSEIRELFF
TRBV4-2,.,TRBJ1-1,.,TGTGCCAGCAGCCAAGACGGGGGGCTGGACACTGAAGCTTTCTTT,CASSQDGGLDTEAFF
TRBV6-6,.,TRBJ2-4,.,TGTGCCAGCAGCTGGGAGCTTACCAAAAACATTCAGTACTTC,CASSWELTKNIQYF
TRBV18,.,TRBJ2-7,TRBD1,TGTGCCAGCTCAGAGGGGACAGGGGGCAATTACGAGCAGTACTTC,CASSEGTGGNYEQYF
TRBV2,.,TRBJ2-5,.,TGTGCCAGCAGTGAAGAGGGGACCGAGACCCAGTACTTC,CASSEEGTETQYF
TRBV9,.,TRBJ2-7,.,TGTGCCAGCAGCATAGGGCAGGGTTCGAACTACGAGCAGTACTTC,CASSIGQGSNYEQYF
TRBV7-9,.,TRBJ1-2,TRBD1,TGTGCCAGCAGCTTAGTCGGTACAGGGGGCTATGGCTACACCTTC,CASSLVGTGGYGYTF
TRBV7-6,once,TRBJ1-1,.,TGTGCCAGCAGCTTAGGTGTTGGCACTGAAGCTTTCTTT,CASSLGVGTEAFF
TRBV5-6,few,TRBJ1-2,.,TGTGCCAGCAGCTTGAGACAACGGTATGGCTACACCTTC,CASSLRQRYGYTF
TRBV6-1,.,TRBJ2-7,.,TGTGCCAGCAGTGAATTGCCATGGGACAACTCCTACGAGCAGTACTTC,CASSELPWDNSYEQYF
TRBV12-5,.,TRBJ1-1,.,TGTGCTAGTGGTTTGGGAGGGCCCACTGAAGCTTTCTTT,CASGLGGPTEAFF
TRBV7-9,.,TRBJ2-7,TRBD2,TGTGCCAGCAGCTTAGCTCCGCTAGCGGGAGAGGCATACGAGCAGTACTTC,CASSLAPLAGEAYEQYF
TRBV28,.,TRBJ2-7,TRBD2,TGTGCCAGCAGACCGCGGGGGGAGGGCAGCTCCTACGAGCAGTACTTC,CASRPRGEGSSYEQYF
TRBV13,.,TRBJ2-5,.,TGTGCCAGCAGCTTACAGGGCGTTCAAGAGACCCAGTACTTC,CASSLQGVQETQYF
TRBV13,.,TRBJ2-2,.,TGTGCCAGCAGCTCTATAGCGCTCGCGAACACCGGGGAGCTGTTTTTT,CASSSIALANTGELFF
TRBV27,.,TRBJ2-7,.,TGTGCCAGCAGTCATAGGGGGAACTACGAGCAGTACTTC,CASSHRGNYEQYF
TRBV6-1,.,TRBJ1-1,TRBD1,TGTGCCAGCAGAGACAGGGTGAACACTGAAGCTTTCTTT,CASRDRVNTEAFF
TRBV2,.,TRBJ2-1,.,TGTGCCAGCAGTGAAGCGGAGGCAGGGGCCAATGAGCAGTTCTTC,CASSEAEAGANEQFF